This T cell receptor (beta chain) was identified in a study of response to subunit inactivated influenza vaccine. MiXCR was run by TCRdb on the RT-PCR reads, yielding one entry per CDR3 protein. The data hold 650,000 to 800,000 distinct CDR3 sequences, with over 11% observed a single time. CDR3 length: 12 amino acids. The germline CDR1 and CDR2 sequences are DFQATT and SNEGSKA (reference sequence). V lost 7 bases, J lost 8 bases, and 5 bases stayed unmatched. The source was PBMCs from blood, collected roughly 2 weeks before vaccination. The V and J genes are TRBV20-1 and TRBJ2-1, with 10 positions matching TRBD1. This TCR came from a man between 45 and 60 years old who received an inactivated influenza vaccine. The CDR3 sequence is CSVEGQGYEQFF. CDR3 nucleotides: TGCAGTGTTGAGGGACAGGGGTATGAGCAGTTCTTC.